These 27 T cell receptor beta chains originate from one sample sequenced in a study of blood T cell repertoires in COVID-19. Generated by immunoSEQ multiplex PCR, the TCRdb table keeps only in-frame clones and is missing some. The sample consists of fewer than 65,000 clones, 83% of them appearing once. What was sequenced was peripheral blood. The receptors were gathered from a human donor in a cohort sampled during active COVID-19.

Comments on this clone: This specimen includes other DNA sequences encoding the same CDR3. The chain combines TRBV10-3 with TRBJ1-5, with TRBD1 as a possible D gene (6 bases). The CDR3 runs to 13 residues. V was pared by 8 bases and J by 7 bases, with 15 bases between. Germline-derived CDR1 and CDR2 are ENHRY and SYGVKD. CDR3 coding DNA: TGTGCCATCCGGGGGGGGGCCGGGCAGCCCCAGCATTTT. Its translation: CAIRGGAGQPQHF.

This chain joins TRBV7-2 and TRBJ1-3; possibly TRBD1 for D (5 bases). Trimming removed 0 bases from V and 2 bases from J, with 11 bases in between. The CDR3 loop spans 16 amino acids. Germline V lookup: CDR1 SGHTA, CDR2 FQGNSA. CDR3 amino acids: CASSLASGRTGNTIYF. DNA of the CDR3: TGTGCCAGCAGCTTAGCCTCAGGGAGGACTGGAAACACCATATATTTT. Together with reference TRBV7-2 and TRBJ1-3, the CDR3 gives the full variable domain: GAGVSQSPSNKVTEKGKDVELRCDPISGHTALYWYRQSLGQGLEFLIYFQGNSAPDKSGLPSDRFSAERTGGSVSTLTIQRTQQEDSAVYLCASSLASGRTGNTIYFGEGSWLTVV.

The V gene is TRBV6-2 or TRBV6-3, the J gene TRBJ2-5, with D tentatively TRBD2 (6 bases). Per germline, CDR1 MNHEY and CDR2 SVGEGT. Trimming pared 1 base from V and 4 bases from J, leaving 13 bases between. The CDR3 loop spans 15 amino acids. The CDR3 spells CASSYWSRGGETQYF. CDR3 nucleotides: TGTGCCAGCAGTTACTGGAGCCGGGGAGGAGAGACCCAGTACTTC.

V is TRBV7-9 and J is TRBJ1-3; 7 bases fit TRBD1. The V segment lost 1 base and the J segment 5 bases; nucleotides outside the gene matches: 8. This CDR3 region has 16 residues. CDR1 and CDR2 (germline): SEHNR, FQNEAQ (reference sequence). CDR3 nucleotides: TGTGCCAGCAGCTTAGGGGGTGACAGGGTAAGAAACACCATATATTTT. This translates into CASSLGGDRVRNTIYF.

The chain is built from TRBV7-2 and TRBJ1-3; TRBD1 matches 7 bases. CDR1 and CDR2 (germline): SGHTA, FQGNSA. V lost 5 bases to trimming and J lost 4 bases; unmatched junction nucleotides: 5. The CDR3 covers 14 residues. As DNA, the CDR3 is TGTGCCAGCAGCGCCACAGGGGCCGGAAACACCATATATTTT. This gives the protein CASSATGAGNTIYF.

The J gene is TRBJ1-2, the V gene TRBV6-1; TRBD1 agrees at 7 bases. Germline CDR1 is MNHNS and CDR2 is SASEGT. The CDR3 runs to 17 residues. With 3 bases clipped from V and 2 bases from J, the junction kept 12 bases outside the gene matches. CDR3 nucleotide sequence: TGTGCCAGCAGTGAGACGGGGGGGTACAGGGGCAACTATGGCTACACCTTC. It is translated as CASSETGGYRGNYGYTF.

This sequence joins TRBV6-5 and TRBJ2-3, with D hard to call. The V gene's germline CDR1 is MNHEY and CDR2 SVGAGI. The V end lost 10 bases, the J end lost 8 bases, and 13 bases lay between the germline ends. The CDR3 consists of 11 residues. In DNA form, the CDR3 reads TGTGCCACTTCGAGTCCCCCTACGCAGTATTTT. Protein: CATSSPPTQYF.

The chain employs TRBV7-2 and TRBJ2-5; D perhaps matches TRBD1 (5 bases). The CDR3 is made up of 13 amino acids. Trimming cost V 1 base and J 3 bases, with 6 bases left between them. Germline lookup yields CDR1 SGHTA and CDR2 FQGNSA. CDR3 DNA sequence: TGTGCCAGCAGCTTAGGGACAAAAGAGACCCAGTACTTC. Its translation: CASSLGTKETQYF.

The chain links TRBV6-2 or TRBV6-3 to TRBJ2-1; maybe TRBD2 (6 bases). The CDR3 runs to 13 residues. Germline CDR1 reads MNHEY; CDR2 reads SVGEGT. Trimming shortened V by 2 bases and J by 6 bases, and 8 bases separated the two germline ends. The CDR3, as DNA: TGTGCCAGCAGTTACATTAGCGGCAATGAGCAGTTCTTC. Protein product: CASSYISGNEQFF.

V gene TRBV28 combines with J gene TRBJ1-5; 7 nucleotides match TRBD1. J lost 7 bases, V lost 10 bases, and 10 bases had no gene match. This CDR3 is 13 amino acids long. Germline CDR1 and CDR2: MDHEN and SYDVKM. CDR3: CAIGTEERQPQHF. The CDR3 DNA is TGTGCCATCGGGACAGAGGAGAGACAGCCCCAGCATTTT.

The chain has TRBV7-2 and TRBJ1-6; 7 bases match TRBD1. Unmatched junction bases numbered 8, after V lost 0 bases and J lost 9 bases. Germline assignment: CDR1 SGHTA and CDR2 FQGNSA. The CDR3 runs to 16 residues. The CDR3 protein is CASSLATGTQGSPLHF. The CDR3 DNA reads as TGTGCCAGCAGCTTAGCGACAGGGACGCAGGGTTCACCCCTCCACTTT.

V is TRBV5-1 and J is TRBJ2-3, with 7 bases identical to TRBD2. Trimming took 0 bases from V and 2 from J; bases not matched to a gene: 3. The CDR3 has 15 amino acids. The V gene's germline CDR1 is SGHRS and CDR2 YFSETQ. The CDR3 sequence: CASSLGEGPTDTQYF. CDR3 sequence (DNA): TGCGCCAGCAGCTTGGGGGAGGGACCCACAGATACGCAGTATTTT.

As to this clone: This specimen includes other DNA sequences encoding the same CDR3. The CDR3 region has the DNA TGTGCCAGCTCACCGGACAGAAACTATGGCTACACCTTC. Translating it yields CASSPDRNYGYTF. The rearrangement links TRBV18 to TRBJ1-2, with D perhaps matching TRBD1 (6 bases). Germline V gene data show CDR1 as KGHSH and CDR2 as LQKENI. The length of the CDR3 is 13 residues. V shed 3 bases and J shed 2 bases, with 7 bases lying between them.

This rearrangement joins TRBV7-9 to TRBJ1-2; 8 bases align to TRBD1. With V trimmed by 5 bases and J by 5 bases, 13 bases remained unmatched. The V gene's germline CDR1 is SEHNR and CDR2 FQNEAQ (reference sequence). The CDR3 is 16 amino acids. The CDR3 reads CASSLLVGQGSYGYTF. The DNA for the CDR3 is TGTGCCAGCAGCCTCTTAGTTGGACAGGGTTCATATGGCTACACCTTC.

The chain uses TRBV12-2 and TRBJ2-7; the table's D call, TRBD1, has no DNA check behind it. TRBV12-2 is a pseudogene segment. The length of the CDR3 is 15 residues. The CDR3 loop is CASRLARQGLNEQYF. As DNA, the CDR3 is TGTGCAAGTCGCTTAGCCCGACAGGGGCTTAACGAGCAGTACTTC.

V gene TRBV28 combines with J gene TRBJ2-5; 12 bases align to TRBD2. Trimming took 5 bases from V and 5 from J; bases not matched to a gene: 9. Germline CDR1 reads MDHEN; CDR2 reads SYDVKM. There are 16 residues in the CDR3. The CDR3 sequence is CASSPTSGGRVETQYF. The CDR3 DNA sequence: TGTGCCAGCAGTCCTACTAGCGGGGGGAGGGTTGAGACCCAGTACTTC.

V usage is TRBV5-1 and J usage is TRBJ1-1; D gene ambiguous. V lost 0 bases, J lost 6 bases, and 9 bases lay in between. The germline V gene encodes CDR1 SGHRS and CDR2 YFSETQ. The CDR3 is 13 amino acids. CDR3: CASSLAGHSEAFF. The CDR3 DNA sequence: TGCGCCAGCAGCTTGGCGGGTCACTCTGAAGCTTTCTTT.

This clone has more than one count but fewer than ten. The DNA for the CDR3 is TGCGCCAGCAGTGCCGGACAGGGCCAGACCCAGTACTTC. Its translation is CASSAGQGQTQYF. The chain uses TRBV10-2 and TRBJ2-5, with 8 positions matching TRBD1. The V gene's germline CDR1 is WSHSY and CDR2 SAAADI. V lost 4 bases and J lost 6; bases outside the gene matches: 4. The CDR3 runs 13 residues.

The chain joins TRBV5-1 to TRBJ1-2; TRBD1 aligns across 7 bases. This CDR3 has 14 amino acids. Germline CDR1 SGHRS, CDR2 YFSETQ. After removal of 0 bases from V and 6 bases from J, the junction contained 5 bases not matched to a gene. In DNA form, the CDR3 reads TGCGCCAGCAGCTTGGGGGACAGCCCCCATGGCTACACCTTC. The encoded protein is CASSLGDSPHGYTF.

The rearrangement uses TRBV6-5 and TRBJ2-5; D may be TRBD2 (6 bases). This CDR3 has 14 amino acids. V gave up 0 bases and J gave up 5 bases, with 10 bases separating them. Germline loops: CDR1 MNHEY, CDR2 SVGAGI. CDR3 in DNA: TGTGCCAGCAGTTACTCAGGAGGGCGGGAGACCCAGTACTTC. Its protein product is CASSYSGGRETQYF.

This clone was detected only once. The chain joins TRBV27 to TRBJ1-4, with 7 bases that match TRBD1. The ends lost 4 bases at V and 8 bases at J; junction bases unmatched: 16. The germline V gene has CDR1 MNHEY and CDR2 SMNVEV (reference sequence). The CDR3 loop spans 17 amino acids. In DNA form, the CDR3 reads TGTGCCAGCAGTTACCGGCGTCCGACAGGGCGGAACGAAAAACTGTTTTTT. Its translation: CASSYRRPTGRNEKLFF.

The V call is TRBV2, the J call TRBJ2-7; 9 bases map to TRBD1. The CDR3 runs to 15 residues. In germline, CDR1 is SNHLY, CDR2 FYNNEI. The J segment lost 2 bases and the V segment lost 1 base, leaving 3 bases of the junction unmatched. CDR3: CASSEEGTGTYEQYF. CDR3 nucleotides: TGTGCCAGCAGTGAAGAAGGGACAGGGACCTACGAGCAGTACTTC.

The CDR3 bases are TGTGCCACCAGTGGTACCCCCTACTACAATGAGCAGTTCTTC. It yields the protein CATSGTPYYNEQFF. The V call is TRBV24-1, the J call TRBJ2-1, with no clear D. V lost 5 bases and J lost 3, with 10 bases in between. This CDR3 is built from 14 residues. The germline CDR1 and CDR2 sequences are KGHDR and SFDVKD.

This clone came up once. The genes are TRBV11-2 and TRBJ2-7, with a weak D call TRBD2 (5 bases). Trimming stripped 4 bases from V and 7 bases from J, with 23 bases between. Germline values: CDR1 SGHAT, CDR2 FQNNGV. CDR3 size: 16 residues. The CDR3, as DNA: TGTGCCAGCAGCTACTGGGCAGGAGGAAGATTGAGGGAGCAGTACTTC. The encoded protein is CASSYWAGGRLREQYF.

The chain is built from TRBV6-6 and TRBJ2-7; the D is unclear. CDR1 MNHNY and CDR2 SVGAGI come from the germline V gene (reference sequence). V dropped 7 bases and J dropped 0 bases, with 10 bases sitting between them. CDR3 length: 13 amino acids. This CDR3 is CASTPSGSYEQYF. The CDR3 bases are TGTGCCAGCACCCCCTCCGGCTCCTACGAGCAGTACTTC.

CDR3 protein: CASSPGEGGRQPQHF. As DNA, the CDR3 is TGTGCCAGCAGCCCCGGTGAAGGGGGCAGGCAGCCCCAGCATTTT. The J gene is TRBJ1-5, the V gene TRBV6-5, with 7 bases matching TRBD1. This CDR3 is 15 amino acids long. CDR1 and CDR2 from the germline V gene are MNHEY and SVGAGI. After removal of 6 bases from V and 7 bases from J, the junction contained 12 bases not matched to a gene.

The chain employs TRBV10-3 and TRBJ1-1; D is perhaps TRBD1 (6 bases). Germline V gene sequence: CDR1 ENHRY, CDR2 SYGVKD. Trimming took off 3 bases at V and 6 bases at J, with 14 bases between the two ends. This CDR3 comprises 14 residues. The CDR3 loop reads CAISDFDRSSEAFF. The CDR3 coding sequence is TGTGCCATCAGTGACTTCGACAGGTCTTCTGAAGCTTTCTTT.